This TCR beta chain was found in a study of T cells in Graves' hyperthyroidism and ophthalmopathy. In this sample, this clonotype turned up many times. Researchers amplified the TCR beta CDR3 regions from RNA transcripts. In the first-round RT-PCR of the TCR CDR3, the HTBI primer set was used. MiXCR, run by TCRdb on the multiplex PCR reads, gives a single entry per CDR3 protein. The sample holds fewer than 350,000 distinct CDR3 sequences, about 14% seen once. The CDR3 contains 13 residues. Germline CDR1 and CDR2: LGHDT and YNNKEL (reference sequence). V lost 5 bases to trimming and J lost 4 bases, with 9 bases between them.

Sequencing was carried out using blood. This chain connects TRBV3-1 to TRBJ1-5; no firm D call. The clonotype comes from a woman in her 30s with Graves' hyperthyroidism that later progressed to Graves' ophthalmopathy. CDR3 DNA: TGTGCCAGCAGCGACACAGTAAATCAGCCCCAGCATTTT. Translated, it gives CASSDTVNQPQHF.